This T cell receptor (beta chain) was sequenced for a study of cytomegalovirus exposure and HLA in healthy donors. Germline V CDR1 and CDR2: GTSNPN, SVGIG (reference sequence). This CDR3 comprises 13 residues. V shed 3 bases, J shed 7 bases, and the junction held 5 bases outside the gene matches. Vbeta (60) and Jbeta (13) primers were used in the PCR. Here immunoSEQ multiplex PCR was the method, and the copy in TCRdb shows in-frame clones only, minus some. The sample has 170,000 or so clones, less than 85% seen once; the top ten hold 0.5% to 0.8%. The receptor was derived from a boy aged 5-17 years in good health and CMV-seronegative. The sequenced sample was PBMCs. J is TRBJ1-5 and V is TRBV30; 8 positions match TRBD1. CDR3 sequence reads: CAWRDRAGQPQHF. The CDR3 DNA follows: TGTGCCTGGAGGGACAGGGCGGGCCAGCCCCAGCATTTT.